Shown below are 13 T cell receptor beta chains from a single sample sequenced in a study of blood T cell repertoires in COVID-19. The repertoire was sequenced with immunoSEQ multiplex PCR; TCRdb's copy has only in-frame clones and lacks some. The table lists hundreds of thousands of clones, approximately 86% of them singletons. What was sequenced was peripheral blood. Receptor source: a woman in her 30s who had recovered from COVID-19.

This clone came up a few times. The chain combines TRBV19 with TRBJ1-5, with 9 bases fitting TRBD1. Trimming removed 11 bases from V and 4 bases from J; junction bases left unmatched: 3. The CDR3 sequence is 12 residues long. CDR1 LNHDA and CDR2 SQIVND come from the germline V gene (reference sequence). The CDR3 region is CAGGQGNQPQHF. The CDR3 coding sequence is TGTGCCGGAGGACAGGGGAATCAGCCCCAGCATTTT.

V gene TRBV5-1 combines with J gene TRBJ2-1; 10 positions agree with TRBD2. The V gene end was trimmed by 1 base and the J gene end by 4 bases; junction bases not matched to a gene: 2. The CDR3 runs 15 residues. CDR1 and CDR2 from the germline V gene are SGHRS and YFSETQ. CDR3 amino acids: CASSLSGGAYNEQFF. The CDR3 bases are TGCGCCAGCAGCTTGAGCGGGGGGGCTTACAATGAGCAGTTCTTC.

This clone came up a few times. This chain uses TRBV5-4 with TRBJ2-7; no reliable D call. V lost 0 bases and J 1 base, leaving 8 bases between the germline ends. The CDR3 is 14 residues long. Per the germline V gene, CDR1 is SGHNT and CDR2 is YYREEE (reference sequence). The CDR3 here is CASSLAAESYEQYF. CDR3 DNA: TGTGCCAGCAGCTTGGCGGCGGAGTCCTACGAGCAGTACTTC.

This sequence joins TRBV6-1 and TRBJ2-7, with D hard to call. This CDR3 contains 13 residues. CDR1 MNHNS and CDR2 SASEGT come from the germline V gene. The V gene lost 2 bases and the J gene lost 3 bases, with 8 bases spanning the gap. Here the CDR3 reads CASSETQLYEQYF. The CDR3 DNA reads TGTGCCAGCAGTGAAACACAGCTCTACGAGCAGTACTTC.

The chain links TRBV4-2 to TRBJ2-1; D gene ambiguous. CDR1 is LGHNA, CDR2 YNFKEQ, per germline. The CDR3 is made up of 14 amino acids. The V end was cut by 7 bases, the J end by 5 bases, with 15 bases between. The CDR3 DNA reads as TGTGCCAGCACCGGCTCCAGATTGGACAATGAGCAGTTCTTC. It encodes CASTGSRLDNEQFF.

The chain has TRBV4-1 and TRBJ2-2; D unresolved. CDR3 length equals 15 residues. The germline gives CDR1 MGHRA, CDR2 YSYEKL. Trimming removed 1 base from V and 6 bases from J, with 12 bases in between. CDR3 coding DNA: TGCGCCAGCAGCCAAGTTCACCGAGTTGCCGGGGAGCTGTTTTTT. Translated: CASSQVHRVAGELFF.

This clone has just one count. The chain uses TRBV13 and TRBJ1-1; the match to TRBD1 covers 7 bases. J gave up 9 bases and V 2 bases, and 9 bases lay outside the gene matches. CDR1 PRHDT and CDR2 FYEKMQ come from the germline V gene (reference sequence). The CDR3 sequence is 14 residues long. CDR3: CASSLHGTGAKAFF. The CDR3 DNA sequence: TGTGCCAGCAGCTTACATGGCACAGGGGCGAAAGCTTTCTTT.

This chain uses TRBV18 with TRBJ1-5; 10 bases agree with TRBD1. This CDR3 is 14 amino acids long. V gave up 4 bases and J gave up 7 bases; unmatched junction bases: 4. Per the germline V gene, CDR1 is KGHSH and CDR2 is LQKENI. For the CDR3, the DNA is TGTGCCAGCTCACAAAGACAGGGGGCCCAGCCCCAGCATTTT. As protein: CASSQRQGAQPQHF.

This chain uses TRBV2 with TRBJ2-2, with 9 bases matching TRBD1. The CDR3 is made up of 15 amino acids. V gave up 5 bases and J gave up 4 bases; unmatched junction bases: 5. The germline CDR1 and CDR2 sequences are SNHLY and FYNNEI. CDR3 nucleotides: TGTGCCAGCAGTACCGACAGGGGGAGCACCGGGGAGCTGTTTTTT. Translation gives CASSTDRGSTGELFF.

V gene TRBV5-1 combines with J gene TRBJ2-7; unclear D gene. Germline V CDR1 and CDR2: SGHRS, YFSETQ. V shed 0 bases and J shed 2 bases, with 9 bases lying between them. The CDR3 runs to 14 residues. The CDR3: CASSLAPGAYEQYF. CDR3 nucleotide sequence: TGCGCCAGCAGCTTGGCCCCAGGTGCCTACGAGCAGTACTTC. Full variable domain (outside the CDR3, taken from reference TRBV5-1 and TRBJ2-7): KAGVTQTPRYLIKTRGQQVTLSCSPISGHRSVSWYQQTPGQGLQFLFEYFSETQRNKGNFPGRFSGRQFSNSRSEMNVSTLELGDSALYLCASSLAPGAYEQYFGPGTRLTVT.

DNA for the CDR3: TGTGCCAGCAGTTGGCTTCGAGGGTACGAGCAGTACTTC. It encodes CASSWLRGYEQYF. The V gene is TRBV28, the J gene TRBJ2-7; TRBD2 might be the D (5 bases). Per the germline V gene, CDR1 is MDHEN and CDR2 is SYDVKM. CDR3 size: 13 residues. The germline V and J ends were trimmed by 4 bases and 4 bases, with 11 bases remaining between them.

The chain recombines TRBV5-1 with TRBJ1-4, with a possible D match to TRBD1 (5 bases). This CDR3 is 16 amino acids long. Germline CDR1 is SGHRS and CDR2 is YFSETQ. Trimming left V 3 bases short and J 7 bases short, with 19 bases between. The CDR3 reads CASSSDSYGLSEKLFF. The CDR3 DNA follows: TGCGCCAGCAGCTCTGACAGTTACGGCCTAAGTGAAAAACTGTTTTTT.

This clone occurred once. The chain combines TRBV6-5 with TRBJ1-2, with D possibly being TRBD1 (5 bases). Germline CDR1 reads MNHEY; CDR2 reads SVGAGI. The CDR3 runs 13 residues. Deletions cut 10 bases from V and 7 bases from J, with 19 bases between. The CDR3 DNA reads TGTGCCACTTCGCTTGGGGGACTCGCTGGCTACACCTTC. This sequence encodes CATSLGGLAGYTF.